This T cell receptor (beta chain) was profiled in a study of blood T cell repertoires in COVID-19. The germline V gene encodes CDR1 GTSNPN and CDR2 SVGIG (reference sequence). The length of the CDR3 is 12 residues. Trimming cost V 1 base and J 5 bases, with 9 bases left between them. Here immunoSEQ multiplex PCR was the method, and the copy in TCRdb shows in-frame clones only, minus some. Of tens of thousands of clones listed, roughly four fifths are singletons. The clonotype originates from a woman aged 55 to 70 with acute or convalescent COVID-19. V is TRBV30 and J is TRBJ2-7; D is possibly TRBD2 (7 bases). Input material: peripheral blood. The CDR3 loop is CAWSAGGHEQYF. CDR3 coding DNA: TGTGCCTGGAGTGCGGGGGGCCACGAGCAGTACTTC.